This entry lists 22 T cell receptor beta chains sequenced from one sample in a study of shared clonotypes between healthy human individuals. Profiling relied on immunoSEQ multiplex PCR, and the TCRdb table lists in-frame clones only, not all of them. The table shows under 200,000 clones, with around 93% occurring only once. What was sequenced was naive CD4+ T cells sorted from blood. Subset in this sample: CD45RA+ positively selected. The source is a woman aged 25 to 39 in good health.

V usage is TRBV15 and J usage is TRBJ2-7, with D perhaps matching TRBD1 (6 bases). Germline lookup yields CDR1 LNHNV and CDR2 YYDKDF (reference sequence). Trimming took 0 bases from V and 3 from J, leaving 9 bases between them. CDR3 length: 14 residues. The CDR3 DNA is TGTGCCACCAGCAGAGAAATACAGGGCTACGAGCAGTACTTC. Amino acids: CATSREIQGYEQYF.

CDR3 sequence: CASSPRQGLTQYF. The CDR3 DNA follows: TGTGCCAGCAGCCCACGACAGGGTCTAACGCAGTACTTC. The chain links TRBV5-4 to TRBJ2-5; 7 bases agree with TRBD1. Germline CDR1 is SGHNT and CDR2 is YYREEE (reference sequence). This CDR3 is built from 13 residues. Germline trimming cut 4 bases from V and 11 bases from J; bases unmatched to any gene: 11. Full variable domain (rest looked up from reference TRBV5-4 and TRBJ2-5): ETGVTQSPTHLIKTRGQQVTLRCSSQSGHNTVSWYQQALGQGPQFIFQYYREEENGRGNFPPRFSGLQFPNYSSELNVNALELDDSALYLCASSPRQGLTQYFGPGTRLLVL.

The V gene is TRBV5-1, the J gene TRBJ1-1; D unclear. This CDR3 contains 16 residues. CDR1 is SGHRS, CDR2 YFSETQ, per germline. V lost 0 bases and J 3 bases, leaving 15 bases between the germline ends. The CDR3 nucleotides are TGCGCCAGCAGCTTGGTCCCCCCCCCTGGGGACACTGAAGCTTTCTTT. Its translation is CASSLVPPPGDTEAFF.

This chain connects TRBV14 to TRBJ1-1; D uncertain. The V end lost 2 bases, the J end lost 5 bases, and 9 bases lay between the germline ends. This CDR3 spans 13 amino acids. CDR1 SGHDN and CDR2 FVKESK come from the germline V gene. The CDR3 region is CASSQMTQTEAFF. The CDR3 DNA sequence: TGTGCCAGCAGCCAAATGACACAAACTGAAGCTTTCTTT. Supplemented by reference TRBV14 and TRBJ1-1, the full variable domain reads EAGVTQFPSHSVIEKGQTVTLRCDPISGHDNLYWYRRVMGKEIKFLLHFVKESKQDESGMPNNRFLAERTGGTYSTLKVQPAELEDSGVYFCASSQMTQTEAFFGQGTRLTVV.

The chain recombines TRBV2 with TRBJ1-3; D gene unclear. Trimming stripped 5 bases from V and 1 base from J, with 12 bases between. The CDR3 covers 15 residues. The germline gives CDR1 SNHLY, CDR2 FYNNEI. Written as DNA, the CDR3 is TGTGCCAGCAGTCGGCGCGGGGTTTCTGGAAACACCATATATTTT. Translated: CASSRRGVSGNTIYF.

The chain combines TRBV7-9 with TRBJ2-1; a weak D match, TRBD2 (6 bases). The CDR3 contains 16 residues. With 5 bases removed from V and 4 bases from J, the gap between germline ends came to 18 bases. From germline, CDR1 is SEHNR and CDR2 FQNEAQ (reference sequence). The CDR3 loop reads CASSHQPRREYNEQFF. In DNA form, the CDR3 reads TGTGCCAGCAGCCATCAGCCGAGGAGGGAGTACAATGAGCAGTTCTTC.

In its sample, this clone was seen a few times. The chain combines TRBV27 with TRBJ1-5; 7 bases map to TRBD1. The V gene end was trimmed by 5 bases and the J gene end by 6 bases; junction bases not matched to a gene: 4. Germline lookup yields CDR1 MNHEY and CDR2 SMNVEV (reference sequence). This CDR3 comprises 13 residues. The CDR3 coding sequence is TGTGCCAGCAGTCCGACAGGGATTCAGCCCCAGCATTTT. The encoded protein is CASSPTGIQPQHF.

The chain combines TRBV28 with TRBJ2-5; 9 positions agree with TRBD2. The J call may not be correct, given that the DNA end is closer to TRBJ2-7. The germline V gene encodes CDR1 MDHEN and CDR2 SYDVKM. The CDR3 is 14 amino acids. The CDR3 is CASALSGSVYEQYF. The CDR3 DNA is TGTGCCAGCGCCCTTAGCGGGAGTGTCTACGAGCAGTACTTC.

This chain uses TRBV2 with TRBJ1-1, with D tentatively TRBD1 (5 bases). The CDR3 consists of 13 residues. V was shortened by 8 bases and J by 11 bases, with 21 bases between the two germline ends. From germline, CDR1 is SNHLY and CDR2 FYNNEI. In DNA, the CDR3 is TGTGCCAGCGGGATTCAGGGAGTTGAAGGGGCTTTCTTT. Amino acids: CASGIQGVEGAFF.

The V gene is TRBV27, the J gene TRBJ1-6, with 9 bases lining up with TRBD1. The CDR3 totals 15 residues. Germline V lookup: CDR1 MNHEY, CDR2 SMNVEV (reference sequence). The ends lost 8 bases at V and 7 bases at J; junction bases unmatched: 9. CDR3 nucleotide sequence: TGTGCCAGCGATTTAACAGGGGGCGGAAATTCACCCCTCCACTTT. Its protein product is CASDLTGGGNSPLHF.

The CDR3 DNA follows: TGCGCCAGCAGATCCGGGACAGGGACTACTGGAAACACCATATATTTT. Encoded protein: CASRSGTGTTGNTIYF. The V call is TRBV5-1, the J call TRBJ1-3, with TRBD1 matching over 9 bases. Germline CDR1 is SGHRS and CDR2 is YFSETQ. The CDR3 has 16 residues. The ends lost 5 bases at V and 2 bases at J; junction bases unmatched: 8.

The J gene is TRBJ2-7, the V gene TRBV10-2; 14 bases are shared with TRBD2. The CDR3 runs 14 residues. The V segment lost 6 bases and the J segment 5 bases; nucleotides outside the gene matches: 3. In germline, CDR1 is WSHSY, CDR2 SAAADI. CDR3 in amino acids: CASRGTSGSHEQYF. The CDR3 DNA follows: TGCGCCAGCAGAGGGACTAGCGGGAGTCACGAGCAGTACTTC.

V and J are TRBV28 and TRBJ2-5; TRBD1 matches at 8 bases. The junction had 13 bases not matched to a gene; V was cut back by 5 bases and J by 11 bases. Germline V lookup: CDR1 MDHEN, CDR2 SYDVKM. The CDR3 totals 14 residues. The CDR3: CASSGEDRVNEQYF. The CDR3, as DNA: TGTGCCAGCAGTGGCGAGGACAGGGTAAATGAGCAGTACTTC.

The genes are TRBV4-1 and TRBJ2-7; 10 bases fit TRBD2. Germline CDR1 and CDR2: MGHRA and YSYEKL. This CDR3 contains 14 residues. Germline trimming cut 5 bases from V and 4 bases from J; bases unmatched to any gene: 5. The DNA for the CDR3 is TGCGCCAGCAGCGCCGGACTAGCGGTATACGAGCAGTACTTC. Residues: CASSAGLAVYEQYF.

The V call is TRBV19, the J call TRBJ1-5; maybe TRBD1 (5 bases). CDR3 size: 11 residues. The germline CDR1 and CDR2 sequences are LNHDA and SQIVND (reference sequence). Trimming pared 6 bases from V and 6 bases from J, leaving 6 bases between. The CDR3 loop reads CASSGGQPQHF. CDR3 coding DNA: TGTGCCAGTAGCGGGGGTCAGCCCCAGCATTTT.

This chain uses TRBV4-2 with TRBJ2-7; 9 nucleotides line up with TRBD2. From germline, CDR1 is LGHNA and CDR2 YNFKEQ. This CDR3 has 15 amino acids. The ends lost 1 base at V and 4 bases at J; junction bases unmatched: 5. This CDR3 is CASSQGSSGIYEQYF. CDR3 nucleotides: TGTGCCAGCAGCCAAGGGTCTAGCGGGATTTACGAGCAGTACTTC.

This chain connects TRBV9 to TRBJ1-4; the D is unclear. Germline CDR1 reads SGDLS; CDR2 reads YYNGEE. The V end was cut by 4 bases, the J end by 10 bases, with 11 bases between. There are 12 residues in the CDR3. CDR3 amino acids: CASSPQVGKLFF. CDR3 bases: TGTGCCAGCAGCCCCCAGGTTGGAAAACTGTTTTTT.

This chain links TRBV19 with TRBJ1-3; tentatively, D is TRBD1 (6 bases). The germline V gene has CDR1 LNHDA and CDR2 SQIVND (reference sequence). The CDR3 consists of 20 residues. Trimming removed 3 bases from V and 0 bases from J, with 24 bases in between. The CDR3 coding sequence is TGTGCCAGTAGTATTGGTTCGGCAGGGGCCATTGGCGGCTCTGGAAACACCATATATTTT. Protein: CASSIGSAGAIGGSGNTIYF.

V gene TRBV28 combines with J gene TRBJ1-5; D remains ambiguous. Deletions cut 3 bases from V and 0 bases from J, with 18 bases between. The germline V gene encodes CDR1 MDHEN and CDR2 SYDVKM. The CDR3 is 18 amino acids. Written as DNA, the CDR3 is TGTGCCAGCAGTTTTACGAACAGATTGCACGATAGCAATCAGCCCCAGCATTTT. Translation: CASSFTNRLHDSNQPQHF.

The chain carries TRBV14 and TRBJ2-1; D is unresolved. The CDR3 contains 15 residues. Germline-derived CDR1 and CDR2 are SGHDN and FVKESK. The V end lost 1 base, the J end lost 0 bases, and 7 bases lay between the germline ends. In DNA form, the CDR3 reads TGTGCCAGCAGCCAAGGCTCCAGCTCCTACAATGAGCAGTTCTTC. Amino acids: CASSQGSSSYNEQFF.

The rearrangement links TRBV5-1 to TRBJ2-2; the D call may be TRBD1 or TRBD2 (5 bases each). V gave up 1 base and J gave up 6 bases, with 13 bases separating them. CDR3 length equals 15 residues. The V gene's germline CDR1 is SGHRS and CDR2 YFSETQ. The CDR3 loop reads CASSLTRGSAGELFF. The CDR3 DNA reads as TGCGCCAGCAGCTTGACGAGGGGATCGGCCGGGGAGCTGTTTTTT.

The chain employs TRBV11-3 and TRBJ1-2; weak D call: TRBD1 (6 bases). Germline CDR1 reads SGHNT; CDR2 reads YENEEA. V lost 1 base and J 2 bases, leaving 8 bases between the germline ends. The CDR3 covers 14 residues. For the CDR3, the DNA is TGTGCCAGCAGCTTAGTTACAGGGAACTATGGCTACACCTTC. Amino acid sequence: CASSLVTGNYGYTF.